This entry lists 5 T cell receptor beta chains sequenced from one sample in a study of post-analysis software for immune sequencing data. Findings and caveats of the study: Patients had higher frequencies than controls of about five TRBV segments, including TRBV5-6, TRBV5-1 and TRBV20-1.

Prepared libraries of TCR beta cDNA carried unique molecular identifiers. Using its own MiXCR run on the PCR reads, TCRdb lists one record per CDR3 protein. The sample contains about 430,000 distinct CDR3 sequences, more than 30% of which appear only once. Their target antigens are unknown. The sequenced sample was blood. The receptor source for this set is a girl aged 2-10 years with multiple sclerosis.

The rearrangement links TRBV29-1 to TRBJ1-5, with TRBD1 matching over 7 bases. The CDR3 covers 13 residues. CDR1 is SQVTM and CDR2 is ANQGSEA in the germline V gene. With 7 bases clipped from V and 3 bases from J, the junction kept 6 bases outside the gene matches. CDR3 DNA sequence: TGCAGCGCTTCCGACAGGGACAATCAGCCCCAGCATTTT. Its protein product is CSASDRDNQPQHF.

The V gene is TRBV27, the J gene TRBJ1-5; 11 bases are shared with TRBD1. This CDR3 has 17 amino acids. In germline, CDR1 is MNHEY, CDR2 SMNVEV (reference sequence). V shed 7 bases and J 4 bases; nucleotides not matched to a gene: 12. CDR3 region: CASKRTGGSGGNQPQHF. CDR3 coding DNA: TGTGCCAGCAAAAGGACAGGGGGCTCCGGTGGGAATCAGCCCCAGCATTTT.

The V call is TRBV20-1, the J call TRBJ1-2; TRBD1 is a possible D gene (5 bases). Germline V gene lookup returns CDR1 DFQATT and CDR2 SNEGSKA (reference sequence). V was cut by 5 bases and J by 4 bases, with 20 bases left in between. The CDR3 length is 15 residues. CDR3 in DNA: TGCAGTGCTGGCCCCCACGGAGGGGAATTCTATGGCTACACCTTC. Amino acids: CSAGPHGGEFYGYTF.

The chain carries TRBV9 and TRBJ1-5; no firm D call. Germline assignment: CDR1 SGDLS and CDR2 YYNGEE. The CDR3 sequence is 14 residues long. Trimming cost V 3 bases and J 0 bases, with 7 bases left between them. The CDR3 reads CASSAHPSNQPQHF. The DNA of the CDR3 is TGTGCCAGCAGCGCGCACCCTAGCAATCAGCCCCAGCATTTT.

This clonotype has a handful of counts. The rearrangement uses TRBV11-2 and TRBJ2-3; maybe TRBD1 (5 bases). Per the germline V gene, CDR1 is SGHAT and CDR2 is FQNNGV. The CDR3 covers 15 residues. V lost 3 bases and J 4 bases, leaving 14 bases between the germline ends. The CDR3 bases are TGTGCCAGCAGCTTTGGCGCAGGGTCAGCAGATACGCAGTATTTT. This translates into CASSFGAGSADTQYF.